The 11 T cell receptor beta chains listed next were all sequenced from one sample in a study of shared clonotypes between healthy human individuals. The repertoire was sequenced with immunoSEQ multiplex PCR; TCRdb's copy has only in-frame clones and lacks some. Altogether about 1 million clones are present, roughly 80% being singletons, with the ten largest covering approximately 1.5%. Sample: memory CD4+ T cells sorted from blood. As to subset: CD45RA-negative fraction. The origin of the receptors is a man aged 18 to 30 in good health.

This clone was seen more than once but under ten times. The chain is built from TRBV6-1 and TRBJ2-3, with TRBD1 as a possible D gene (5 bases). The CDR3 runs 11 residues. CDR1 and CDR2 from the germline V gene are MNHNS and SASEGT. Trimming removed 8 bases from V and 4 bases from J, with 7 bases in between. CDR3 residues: CASWTPDTQYF. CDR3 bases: TGTGCCAGCTGGACACCAGATACGCAGTATTTT.

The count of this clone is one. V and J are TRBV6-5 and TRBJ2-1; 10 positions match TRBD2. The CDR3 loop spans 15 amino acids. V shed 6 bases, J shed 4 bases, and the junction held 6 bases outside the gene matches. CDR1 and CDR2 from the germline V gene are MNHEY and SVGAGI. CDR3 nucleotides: TGTGCCAGCAGGCAAACTAGCGGGGAATACAATGAGCAGTTCTTC. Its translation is CASRQTSGEYNEQFF.

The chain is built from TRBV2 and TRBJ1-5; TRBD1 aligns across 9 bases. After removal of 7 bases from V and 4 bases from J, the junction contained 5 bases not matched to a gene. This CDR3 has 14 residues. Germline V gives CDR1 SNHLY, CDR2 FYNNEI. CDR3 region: CASKGTGPNQPQHF. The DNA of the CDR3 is TGTGCCAGCAAAGGGACAGGGCCGAATCAGCCCCAGCATTTT.

Here the CDR3 DNA reads TGCGCCAGCAGCTACGATTCCGGGACAGGGCGCGAGCAGTACTTC. Translating gives CASSYDSGTGREQYF. This rearrangement joins TRBV5-1 to TRBJ2-7; 9 nucleotides match TRBD1. V shed 3 bases, J shed 6 bases, and the junction held 10 bases outside the gene matches. The CDR3 length is 15 residues. Germline V lookup: CDR1 SGHRS, CDR2 YFSETQ.

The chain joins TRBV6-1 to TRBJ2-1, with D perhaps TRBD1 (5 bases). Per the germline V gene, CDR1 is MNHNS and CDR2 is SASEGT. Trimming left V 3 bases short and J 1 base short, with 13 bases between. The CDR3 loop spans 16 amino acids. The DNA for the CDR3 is TGTGCCAGCAGTGACCAGGGTAGGGTTTCCTACAATGAGCAGTTCTTC. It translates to CASSDQGRVSYNEQFF.

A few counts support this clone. The CDR3, as DNA: TGTGCCAGCAGCCACGGGACAGGGGCAAACAATCAGCCCCAGCATTTT. Encoded protein: CASSHGTGANNQPQHF. The chain uses TRBV7-8 and TRBJ1-5; 10 positions agree with TRBD1. Per the germline V gene, CDR1 is SGHVS and CDR2 is FQNEAQ. There are 16 residues in the CDR3. The ends lost 5 bases at V and 3 bases at J; junction bases unmatched: 7.

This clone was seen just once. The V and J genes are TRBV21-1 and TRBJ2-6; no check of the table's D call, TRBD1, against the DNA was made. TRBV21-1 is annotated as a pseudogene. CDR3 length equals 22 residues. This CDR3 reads CASSKWGHRGQGKSSGANVLTF. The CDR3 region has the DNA TGTGCCAGCAGCAAATGGGGGCACAGGGGGCAGGGGAAAAGCTCTGGGGCCAACGTCCTGACTTTC.

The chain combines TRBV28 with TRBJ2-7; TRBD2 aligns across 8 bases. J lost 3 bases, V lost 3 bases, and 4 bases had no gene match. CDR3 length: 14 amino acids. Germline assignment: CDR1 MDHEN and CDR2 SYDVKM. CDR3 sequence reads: CASSFGGRSYEQYF. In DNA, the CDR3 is TGTGCCAGCAGTTTCGGCGGGAGGAGCTACGAGCAGTACTTC. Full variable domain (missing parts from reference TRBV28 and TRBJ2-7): DVKVTQSSRYLVKRTGEKVFLECVQDMDHENMFWYRQDPGLGLRLIYFSYDVKMKEKGDIPEGYSVSREKKERFSLILESASTNQTSMYLCASSFGGRSYEQYFGPGTRLTVT.

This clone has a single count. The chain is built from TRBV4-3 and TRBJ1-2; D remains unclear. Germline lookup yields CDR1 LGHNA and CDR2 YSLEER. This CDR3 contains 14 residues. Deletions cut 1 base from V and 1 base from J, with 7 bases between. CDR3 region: CASSQVQINYGYTF. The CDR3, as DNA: TGCGCCAGCAGCCAAGTCCAGATTAACTATGGCTACACCTTC.

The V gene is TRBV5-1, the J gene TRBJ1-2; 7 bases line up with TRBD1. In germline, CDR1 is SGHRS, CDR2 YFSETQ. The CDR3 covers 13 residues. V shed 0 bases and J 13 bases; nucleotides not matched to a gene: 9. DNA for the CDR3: TGCGCCAGCAGCTTGGGACAGGGTTTATCGCTCACCTTC. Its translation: CASSLGQGLSLTF.

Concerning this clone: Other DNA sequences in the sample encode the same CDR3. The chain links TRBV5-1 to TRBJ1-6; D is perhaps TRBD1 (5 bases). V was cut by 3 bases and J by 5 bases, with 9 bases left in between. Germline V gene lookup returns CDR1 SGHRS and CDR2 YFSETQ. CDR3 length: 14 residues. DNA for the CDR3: TGCGCCAGCAGCTGGGACGGTGATAATTCACCCCTCCACTTT. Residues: CASSWDGDNSPLHF.